This note documents a single T cell receptor (beta chain) sequence. The specificity of this receptor is unknown. No base qualities exist here, and no much larger clone lies one base off it. The cohort consisted of 600 to 750 healthy bone marrow donors. At the time of sampling, all cohort members were nominally healthy, though unrecorded immune exposures were likely present. The donor tested CMV seropositive, placing the donor among the 290 or so seropositive members of the cohort. A peripheral blood sample was collected from each donor, and TCR beta sequencing was performed on peripheral blood mononuclear cells. Genomic DNA extraction from the blood cell samples was performed with the Qiagen DNeasy Blood Extraction Kit. This record comes from a study of cytomegalovirus exposure and HLA in healthy donors (dated by TCRdb to about 2017). About the study as a whole: In an earlier analysis of some 610 of the donors, less than 350 Gb of sequence data and 90 million to 130 million unique TCR beta sequences from about 179 million T cells were reported. All discovery cohort repertoires had been generated on a single sequencing platform. Several DR-DQ haplotypes were handled as single units for association and clustering because linkage in the cohort was strong. A later genetic analysis took genome-wide SNP genotypes for 398 of the 666 donors and used that subset as a discovery cohort. Typing coverage varied by locus: roughly 629-640 donors for A, B, C, DRB1 and DQB1; some 520 for DQA1; some 610 for DPA1; about 450 for DPB1. Across under 500 genotyped donors of the cohort, an average of roughly 250,000 unique TCR beta nucleotide sequences per donor were sequenced, and roughly 20% of those sequences were non-productive. The study used immunosequencing to profile the T cell repertoires of approximately 630 subjects and linked those repertoires to cytomegalovirus serostatus. Both class I and class II loci were covered by HLA typing, at four-digit resolution. A later analysis re-examined previously published TCR beta repertoires from more than 600 donors and added high-resolution HLA genotyping to investigate patterns of TCR occurrence. Donor age, sex, ethnicity and CMV serostatus were compiled alongside the repertoire data. Rather than drawing on any new phenotypic data, the later analysis identified candidate immune exposures from TCR beta sequences and the way those sequences occurred across donors. The study was designed to test whether signatures of past pathogen exposure could be identified by cataloging public T cell receptors. An early release covering more than 500 HLA-typed donors comprised approximately 290 gigabases of sequencing data and 85 million or so unique TCR sequences. In addition to the first cohort of roughly 700 subjects, a separate validation cohort of around 110 different subjects was used. Among the roughly 400 genotyped donors, 81% belonged to the genetic ancestry cluster associated with self-reported Caucasian donors. The study combined high-throughput TCR immunosequencing, statistical association of individual TCRs with disease status, and machine learning to predict cytomegalovirus infection status. An earlier analysis of 587 of the donors used high-throughput TCR beta sequencing to judge whether each TCR beta V gene segment behaved as functional or pseudogenic. Study-wide findings and limitations: The study gave a list of more than 150 TCR beta chains associated with cytomegalovirus. According to a later analysis, TCR association rates differed among HLA loci, with DRB1 alleles showing the most associated TCRs and HLA-C alleles showing the fewest. Three of the identified cytomegalovirus-associated TCR beta chains were confirmed in vitro to be specific for cytomegalovirus antigens. Correlated functional status among segregating V segments might be attributable to linkage disequilibrium, but an unknown experimental factor could not be ruled out. A further reported finding was that TCR beta sequences accurately predicted the HLA-A and HLA-B alleles for most subjects in the first cohort. A later analysis reported that several top co-occurrence clusters appeared linked to parvovirus B19, influenza, CMV and Epstein-Barr virus. In an earlier analysis of approximately 600 of the donors, most TCR beta V segments were observed in productive rearrangements about 87% or about 30% of the time, broadly matching IMGT annotations. In a later genetic analysis, a missense DCLRE1C variant was associated with V-gene and J-gene trimming of TCR beta chains, and the association was replicated in an independent cohort. The authors suggested that the approach could potentially be generalized to other disease states and immunological phenotypes. Assigning TCR associations to individual alleles was difficult when HLA alleles, especially DR and DQ, strongly co-occurred. Most TCR sequences were observed very rarely across donors, whereas some public TCRs were present in many individuals. The 87-base-pair reads could not distinguish some IMGT-functional V segments, including TRBV6-2 and TRBV6-3, so those segments were excluded. Because counts were too low, roughly 18 rarely observed V segments, including chromosome 9 orphons, were left out of the earlier analysis of about 620 of the donors. A later genetic analysis reported fewer N-insertions in productive TCRs among donors in an Asian-associated ancestry cluster than the roughly 620-donor mean. In a later analysis, HLA-associated TCR beta chains showed more clonal expansion and lower generation probabilities than non-associated chains that were equally common. Only TCR beta chains were sequenced in this cohort, and the absence of alpha or paired-chain data limited detectable features. Immune exposure information for the cohort was limited to CMV serostatus. The classifier was reported to diagnose cytomegalovirus status with high specificity and sensitivity in both the original and validation cohorts. In a later analysis, about 16,000 TCR beta sequences were associated with specific HLA alleles at a false discovery rate of 0.05. A cluster of highly shared sequence variants was judged likely to represent a technical artifact of the sequencing pipeline. According to a later analysis, most CMV-associated TCR beta chains appeared to be HLA-restricted, and the HLA associations seemed to be driven largely by CMV exposure. Roughly uniform sequencing depth across donors was assumed in presence/absence analyses, although this assumption may not hold. Because HLA typing was missing for some donors at each locus, association tests included only the typed subset.

Based on the germline V gene, the CDR1 and CDR2 sequences are SGHRS and YFSETQ. Its CDR3 holds 14 amino acids, cysteine through phenylalanine. The DNA shown is the 42-base CDR3, in frame from base 1. V is pruned by 0 bases and J by 7 bases, leaving 4 bases of the junction without a gene match. Libraries were constructed by the immunoSEQ multiplex PCR assay. The multiplex PCR relied on a mix of 60 forward primers for TCR Vbeta segments and 13 reverse primers for TCR Jbeta segments. A multiplex PCR assay on genomic DNA amplified the CDR3 region of rearranged TCR beta genes. Amplified TCR beta libraries were sequenced as 87-base-pair reads on the Illumina HiSeq System. As for the authors' bioinformatics: A later analysis counted approximately 84 million unique TCR beta chains across the 500 to 850 repertoires, and around 12 million of these chains were shared by at least two donors. A nearest-neighbor algorithm error-corrected the raw reads and collapsed the reads into unique sequences, merging closely related sequences to remove PCR and sequencing errors. To assign V, D and J gene segments, CDR3 sequences were aligned to IMGT reference sequences. Each retained sequence needed at least a six-nucleotide match to both a V gene segment and a J gene segment. A rearrangement was called productive if the CDR3 had no stop codons and remained in frame with V and J, and every other rearrangement was called non-productive. CDR3 was defined by IMGT convention, running from the second conserved V-encoded cysteine to the conserved J-encoded phenylalanine. In an earlier analysis of more than 550 of the donors, sequences lacking an unambiguous match to a single V gene segment were excluded. In an earlier analysis of approximately 500 of the donors, a V segment was called functional when productive rearrangements were above 56.7%, and segregating when the standard deviation between donors exceeded 5%. A statistical classification framework was built for diagnosing cytomegalovirus status from the catalog of TCR beta chain sequences. A later analysis assigned V and J genes by comparing TCR nucleotide sequences with IMGT/GENE-DB human TR gene sequences. The TCRdist pipeline was used in a later analysis to assign CDR3 sequences and most-parsimonious VDJ recombination scenarios. In a later analysis, every TCR beta chain was defined by the combination of its CDR3 amino acid sequence and its V-gene family, and reads without a unique V-gene family were dropped. As a way to deal with suspected cross-contamination and a sequencing artifact, a later analysis dropped 450 to 600 nucleotide sequences that were highly shared and had low generation probability. For each public chain, a later analysis derived a clonal expansion index from normalized ranks of inferred template counts within each repertoire. Generation probabilities in a later analysis came from a VDJ recombination model fitted to out-of-frame rearrangements, and those results were checked against IGoR. Hypergeometric tests were used in a later analysis to score TCR-TCR, TCR-HLA and TCR-CMV co-occurrence, with a repertoire-size bias correction applied to the TCR pairs. In a later analysis, false discovery rates were estimated by permuting HLA or CMV assignments 20 times. In a later analysis, co-occurring TCRs were grouped using DBSCAN, with TCRdist sequence similarity added in when clustering inside HLA-allele-positive subsets. Repertoires with fewer than 30,000 or more than 120,000 public chains were left out of co-occurrence clustering, as were about 5 repertoires with anomalous nucleotide sharing. TCRdb re-hosts the immuneACCESS table, in-frame sequences only. Its copies lack some clones; in the studies checked, an unresolved V gene accounts for under half of them, and the cause for the rest is not known. The DNA was the basis for D and trimming; V, J and clone size are from that table. The sample yields 150,000 to 200,000 clones; more than 75% were counted once. About 3.5% of the sample lies in the top ten.

The source material was PBMCs. The sequence is built from TRBV5-1 and TRBJ2-7; 10 junctional bases match TRBD1. The receptor was derived from a man aged 35-49 years in good health and CMV-seropositive. This receptor carries the CDR3 CASSLGTGGGEQYF. The DNA is as follows: TGCGCCAGCAGCTTGGGGACAGGGGGAGGAGAGCAGTACTTC.